The 7 T cell receptor beta chains in this list originate from one sample, sequenced in a study of CD8+CD57+ T cells in acquired aplastic anemia. In patients chosen for sequencing, flow cytometry had shown CD8+CD57+ cell expansion. TCR beta VDJ and CDR3 profiles were obtained from a genomic DNA template. MiXCR, applied by TCRdb to the reads, yields one record per CDR3 protein. This sample has approximately 470,000 distinct CDR3 sequences; approximately 32% occur once, and the top ten carry under 0.95%. Material for sequencing was sorted CD4+, CD8+, or CD8+CD57+ T cells (not recorded which) from PBMCs. These receptors originate from a human donor with aplastic anemia.

This clonotype was observed at least ten times. The gene calls are TRBV9 and TRBJ2-5; TRBD1 matches 12 bases. Looked up from germline, CDR1 is SGDLS and CDR2 is YYNGEE. V was clipped by 0 bases and J by 3 bases; unmatched bases: 6. CDR3 length equals 17 residues. CDR3 region: CASSVDPGQGAEETQYF. The DNA of the CDR3 is TGTGCCAGCAGCGTAGACCCGGGACAGGGGGCTGAAGAGACCCAGTACTTC.

V gene TRBV6-1 combines with J gene TRBJ2-7, with 7 bases identical to TRBD1. This CDR3 comprises 13 residues. Germline assignment: CDR1 MNHNS and CDR2 SASEGT. V was pared by 4 bases and J by 6 bases, with 6 bases of the junction left unmatched. CDR3 in DNA: TGTGCCAGCAGTGTGTTAGGGGGCTGCGAGCAGTACTTC. It codes for CASSVLGGCEQYF.

Concerning this clonotype: With a much larger clone just one base away, this may be a read error. This chain joins TRBV2 and TRBJ1-1, with a tentative D call TRBD1 (6 bases). V was trimmed by 8 bases and J by 2 bases, leaving 12 bases between them. There are 13 residues in the CDR3. Germline CDR1 reads SNHLY; CDR2 reads FYNNEI. CDR3 region: CASGGLRNTEAFF. In nucleotides, the CDR3 is TGTGCCAGCGGGGGCTTAAGAAACACTGAAGCTTTCTTT.

This clonotype came up many times. J is TRBJ1-2 and V is TRBV7-3; D remains ambiguous. Germline CDR1 reads SGHTA; CDR2 reads FQGTGA. The CDR3 contains 13 residues. The V end lost 1 base, the J end lost 6 bases, and 9 bases lay between the germline ends. The CDR3 protein is CASSLSGLDGYTF. The CDR3 nucleotides read TGTGCCAGCAGCTTAAGCGGGCTGGATGGCTACACCTTC.

Written as DNA, the CDR3 is TGTGCCAGTAGTATCGGTAATGTCGGGGATTCACCCCTCCACTTT. Its translation: CASSIGNVGDSPLHF. The rearrangement joins TRBV19 to TRBJ1-6; no clear D gene. The CDR3 extends over 15 amino acids. V was trimmed by 3 bases and J by 8 bases, leaving 14 bases between them. Germline-derived CDR1 and CDR2 are LNHDA and SQIVND (reference sequence).

The chain links TRBV6-5 to TRBJ1-3; D is ambiguous. V lost 0 bases and J lost 0, with 12 bases in between. The CDR3 contains 17 residues. Germline lookup yields CDR1 MNHEY and CDR2 SVGAGI. CDR3 sequence reads: CASSYSQQASSGNTIYF. The CDR3 nucleotides read TGTGCCAGCAGTTACTCCCAGCAAGCGAGCTCTGGAAACACCATATATTTT.

V gene TRBV19 combines with J gene TRBJ2-7; TRBD2 aligns across 10 bases. The junction had 9 bases not matched to a gene; V was cut back by 5 bases and J by 5 bases. CDR3 length: 15 residues. Germline V gene sequence: CDR1 LNHDA, CDR2 SQIVND (reference sequence). The CDR3 loop is CASSRASGSYNEQYF. As DNA, the CDR3 is TGTGCCAGTAGTCGAGCTAGCGGGAGTTACAACGAGCAGTACTTC.